These 22 T cell receptor beta chains originate from one sample sequenced in a study of T cell responses to AZD1222 COVID-19 vaccine. The method was immunoSEQ multiplex PCR; TCRdb's version includes in-frame clones alone and lacks a portion of them. The data contain over 120,000 clones, 93% of them singletons. The material was peripheral blood, obtained after recovery from COVID-19. The receptors were sampled from an adult who had recovered from COVID-19.

This clone was counted once. The CDR3 protein is CASSYSNNNQPQHF. The CDR3 nucleotides are TGTGCCAGCAGTTACTCGAACAACAATCAGCCCCAGCATTTT. The chain couples TRBV6-2 or TRBV6-3 to TRBJ1-5; no clear D. Between the trimmed V and J ends, which lost 0 bases and 3 bases, there was a span of 6 bases. The CDR3 is 14 residues long. The germline V gene has CDR1 MNHEY and CDR2 SVGEGT.

The V call is TRBV2, the J call TRBJ2-7; D possibly corresponds to TRBD2 (6 bases). Germline V gene data show CDR1 as SNHLY and CDR2 as FYNNEI. V dropped 6 bases and J dropped 4 bases, with 19 bases sitting between them. This CDR3 region has 15 residues. This chain's CDR3 is CASSRTSPGSYEQYF. The CDR3 DNA is TGTGCCAGCAGCAGAACTAGCCCCGGGAGTTACGAGCAGTACTTC.

The V and J genes are TRBV13 and TRBJ1-2, with D hard to call. The CDR3 covers 13 residues. V lost 5 bases to trimming and J lost 6 bases, with 13 bases between them. Per the germline V gene, CDR1 is PRHDT and CDR2 is FYEKMQ (reference sequence). CDR3 DNA sequence: TGTGCCAGCAGCCTATTGCACGGGGATGGCTACACCTTC. Translated: CASSLLHGDGYTF.

The V gene is TRBV9, the J gene TRBJ2-1; D assignment may be TRBD1 or TRBD2 (5 bases each). The CDR3 runs to 17 residues. The germline V and J ends were trimmed by 4 bases and 5 bases, with 22 bases remaining between them. The V gene's germline CDR1 is SGDLS and CDR2 YYNGEE. The CDR3 coding sequence is TGTGCCAGCAGCCTCGGCGCGTTAGTGGGGGATGACAATGAGCAGTTCTTC. It codes for CASSLGALVGDDNEQFF.

The chain is built from TRBV6-5 and TRBJ2-5, with TRBD2 matching 7 bases. The CDR3 is 14 amino acids. Germline CDR1 reads MNHEY; CDR2 reads SVGAGI. The J segment lost 5 bases and the V segment lost 7 bases, leaving 10 bases of the junction unmatched. CDR3 sequence (DNA): TGTGCCAGCAACCCCCGGGGGGTGGGGGAGACCCAGTACTTC. It codes for CASNPRGVGETQYF.

In DNA form, the CDR3 reads TGCAGTGCTAGTCCTTACCTTAACACCGGGGAGCTGTTTTTT. Translating it yields CSASPYLNTGELFF. The chain carries TRBV20-1 and TRBJ2-2; D unresolved. Germline values: CDR1 DFQATT, CDR2 SNEGSKA (reference sequence). Deletions cut 3 bases from V and 2 bases from J, with 10 bases between. This CDR3 region has 14 residues.

The V gene is TRBV24-1, the J gene TRBJ2-1; 9 nucleotides match TRBD2. The CDR3 is made up of 16 amino acids. J was trimmed by 4 bases and V by 2 bases; bases with no gene match: 5. The germline V gene encodes CDR1 KGHDR and CDR2 SFDVKD. CDR3 protein: CATSDSPSGIYNEQFF. CDR3 bases: TGTGCCACCAGTGATTCCCCTAGCGGGATTTACAATGAGCAGTTCTTC.

V gene TRBV4-1 combines with J gene TRBJ1-1; TRBD1 might be the D (5 bases). V lost 4 bases and J 11 bases, leaving 17 bases between the germline ends. CDR3 length: 13 amino acids. The germline V gene has CDR1 MGHRA and CDR2 YSYEKL. In DNA form, the CDR3 reads TGCGCCAGCAGCCTAGATGGGGTCGGGGGGGCTTTCTTT. This gives the protein CASSLDGVGGAFF.

The gene calls are TRBV28 and TRBJ1-1, with 8 bases matching TRBD1. Trimming cost V 5 bases and J 5 bases; bases outside gene matches: 10. This CDR3 contains 15 residues. Germline CDR1 is MDHEN and CDR2 is SYDVKM. The CDR3: CASSPPQGARTEAFF. The CDR3 nucleotides are TGTGCCAGCAGTCCACCTCAGGGGGCGCGGACTGAAGCTTTCTTT.

This sequence joins TRBV11-2 and TRBJ1-1, with D possibly being TRBD1 (6 bases). CDR1 is SGHAT, CDR2 FQNNGV, per germline. The CDR3 has 16 amino acids. Deletions cut 5 bases from V and 0 bases from J, with 16 bases between. CDR3 DNA sequence: TGTGCCAGCAGCAAATCCTTGGGACAATTGAACACTGAAGCTTTCTTT. Translation: CASSKSLGQLNTEAFF. The whole variable domain, remainder taken from reference TRBV11-2 and TRBJ1-1, is EAGVAQSPRYKIIEKRQSVAFWCNPISGHATLYWYQQILGQGPKLLIQFQNNGVVDDSQLPKDRFSAERLKGVDSTLKIQPAKLEDSAVYLCASSKSLGQLNTEAFFGQGTRLTVV.

This clone was observed a single time. The chain has TRBV5-5 and TRBJ2-2; D unresolved. V gave up 2 bases and J gave up 3 bases, with 8 bases separating them. Germline-derived CDR1 and CDR2 are SGHKS and YYEKEE (reference sequence). The CDR3 spans 14 residues. The CDR3 reads CASSLVVYTGELFF. The CDR3 nucleotides are TGTGCCAGCAGCTTAGTCGTTTACACCGGGGAGCTGTTTTTT.

This sequence joins TRBV28 and TRBJ2-2; 11 positions match TRBD2. This CDR3 is 21 amino acids long. Germline V gene data show CDR1 as MDHEN and CDR2 as SYDVKM. V shed 2 bases, J shed 1 base, and the junction held 15 bases outside the gene matches. This CDR3 reads CASSLGGLISGRALNTGELFF. DNA of the CDR3: TGTGCCAGCAGTTTAGGCGGGCTTATTAGCGGGAGGGCCCTGAACACCGGGGAGCTGTTTTTT. The full variable domain, completed using reference TRBV28 and TRBJ2-2, is DVKVTQSSRYLVKRTGEKVFLECVQDMDHENMFWYRQDPGLGLRLIYFSYDVKMKEKGDIPEGYSVSREKKERFSLILESASTNQTSMYLCASSLGGLISGRALNTGELFFGEGSRLTVL.

The chain uses TRBV28 and TRBJ2-3; possible D gene TRBD1, 6 bases. Germline values: CDR1 MDHEN, CDR2 SYDVKM. This CDR3 is 15 amino acids long. Trimming removed 8 bases from V and 6 bases from J, with 21 bases in between. The CDR3 is CASGGHEVVSDTQYF. The CDR3 DNA reads TGTGCCAGCGGGGGACACGAGGTCGTTTCGGATACGCAGTATTTT.

The genes are TRBV3-1 (or the pseudogene TRBV3-2) and TRBJ1-2; 8 bases are shared with TRBD1. CDR1 and CDR2 from the germline V gene are LGHDT and YNNKEL (reference sequence). The CDR3 loop spans 15 amino acids. V was clipped by 0 bases and J by 5 bases; unmatched bases: 5. The CDR3 protein is CASSQEGTGSYGYTF. DNA of the CDR3: TGTGCCAGCAGCCAAGAAGGGACAGGATCTTATGGCTACACCTTC.

The CDR3 here is CASSERTWGTEAFF. For the CDR3, the DNA is TGTGCCAGCAGTGAACGGACCTGGGGCACTGAAGCTTTCTTT. The chain carries TRBV6-1 and TRBJ1-1; D gene unclear. This CDR3 is built from 14 residues. The germline V gene encodes CDR1 MNHNS and CDR2 SASEGT. With 2 bases removed from V and 4 bases from J, the gap between germline ends came to 11 bases.

V is TRBV5-5 and J is TRBJ2-5; 13 bases agree with TRBD2. The germline V gene has CDR1 SGHKS and CDR2 YYEKEE (reference sequence). The CDR3 consists of 16 residues. Trimming cost V 4 bases and J 1 base; bases outside gene matches: 4. The CDR3 region has the DNA TGTGCCAGCAGCCCGGGACTAGCGGGGTTCCAAGAGACCCAGTACTTC. Translated, it gives CASSPGLAGFQETQYF.

The V call is TRBV5-4, the J call TRBJ2-7, with 9 nucleotides matching TRBD2. Unmatched junction bases numbered 5, after V lost 3 bases and J lost 4 bases. The CDR3 extends over 14 amino acids. Germline V gene sequence: CDR1 SGHNT, CDR2 YYREEE (reference sequence). CDR3 nucleotides: TGTGCCAGCAGCTGGGAGACTAGCGGATACGAGCAGTACTTC. Encoded protein: CASSWETSGYEQYF.

The V and J genes are TRBV11-2 and TRBJ2-7, with TRBD2 identical over 8 bases. The CDR3 is 14 amino acids. V lost 5 bases and J lost 2; bases outside the gene matches: 5. CDR1 is SGHAT and CDR2 is FQNNGV in the germline V gene. CDR3 region: CASSLPGLAYEQYF. The DNA of the CDR3 is TGTGCCAGCAGCCTGCCGGGACTAGCCTACGAGCAGTACTTC.

This sequence joins TRBV30 and TRBJ2-1; TRBD1 might be the D (6 bases). The CDR3 is 12 residues long. V was pared by 2 bases and J by 8 bases, with 10 bases between. CDR1 is GTSNPN, CDR2 SVGIG, per germline (reference sequence). DNA for the CDR3: TGTGCCTGGAGTAGACAGGTATATGAGCAGTTCTTC. Translated, it gives CAWSRQVYEQFF.

The chain's CDR3 is CASSTTSGSSYNEQFF. As DNA, the CDR3 is TGTGCCAGCAGCACGACTAGCGGGAGCTCCTACAATGAGCAGTTCTTC. This chain connects TRBV11-1 to TRBJ2-1; 12 positions match TRBD2. With V trimmed by 5 bases and J by 0 bases, 2 bases remained unmatched. In germline, CDR1 is SGHAT, CDR2 FQDESV (reference sequence). This CDR3 comprises 16 residues.

The chain recombines TRBV21-1 with TRBJ1-4. TRBV21-1 is tagged as a pseudogene. The CDR3 has 15 amino acids. DNA of the CDR3: TGTGCCAGCAGCAGGGGGGAAGCAACTAATGAAAAACTGTTTTTT. It is translated as CASSRGEATNEKLFF.

The CDR3 sequence: CASSFDGIGYQPQHF. The CDR3 DNA is TGTGCCAGCAGCTTTGATGGGATTGGATATCAGCCCCAGCATTTT. J is TRBJ1-5 and V is TRBV7-2; D gene ambiguous. The V gene lost 3 bases and the J gene lost 5 bases, with 14 bases spanning the gap. The CDR3 totals 15 residues. Germline CDR1 is SGHTA and CDR2 is FQGNSA.